These T cell receptor beta chains were read from a single sample in a study of T cell changes during pregnancy in multiple sclerosis. Repertoires were generated with immunoSEQ multiplex PCR, while TCRdb's copy carries only in-frame clones and drops some. The sample records fewer than 25,000 clones, about 90% being singletons. The sequences come from CD4+ T cells from peripheral blood mononuclear cells, collected in the third trimester of pregnancy. These receptors all stem from a female donor in good health, enrolled as a control in a pregnancy study. CDR3s leave out the opening cysteine and the closing phenylalanine or tryptophan. Fields, in order: V gene, J gene, clone size, CDR3 length, CDR3 protein. Clone size appears in some rows only: once, few, many, or a class for an expanded clone.

>TRBV2|TRBJ2-1|few|13
ASSESSGRSSEQF
>TRBV11-1|TRBJ2-2|-|11
ASRTSRSGELF
>TRBV27|TRBJ2-6|once|13
ASRRQGPGANVLT
>TRBV28|TRBJ2-7|once|15
ASSRNTGTGSVPEQY
>TRBV7-2|TRBJ2-4|-|19
ASSLATSGGENLHSQNIQY
>TRBV9|TRBJ2-2|-|14
ASSPTGTAGTGELF
>TRBV6-6|TRBJ1-2|-|14
ASSPGSRVGSNGYT
>TRBV19|TRBJ2-1|-|14
ASSIGRTSGRNEQF
>TRBV2|TRBJ2-4|-|12
ASTETGDRGIQY
>TRBV7-3|TRBJ2-1|-|14
ASSLTSGKSYNEQF
>TRBV2|TRBJ1-1|-|12
ASSEGHVNTEAF
>TRBV2|TRBJ2-2|once|12
ASSAIRNTGELF
>TRBV27|TRBJ2-1|-|12
ASSFPGGYNEQF
>TRBV30|TRBJ2-7|-|12
AYKLPGQPYEQY
>TRBV9|TRBJ2-2|-|16
ASSPHHTSGRAVGELF
>TRBV13|TRBJ2-5|-|15
ASSLRLAGNLQETQY
>TRBV2|TRBJ1-2|-|12
ASSGGQGLYGYT
>TRBV7-9|TRBJ1-1|-|11
ASSLAGDTEAF
>TRBV5-5|TRBJ2-7|-|12
ASSLAGVQDEQY
>TRBV10-3|TRBJ1-2|-|13
AISPDRNRYYGYT
>TRBV5-4|TRBJ2-1|-|13
ASSLSGRTYNEQF
>TRBV7-3|TRBJ2-1|-|13
ASSASSGAYNEQF
>TRBV28|TRBJ2-7|-|13
ASTRVGDRVNEQY
>TRBV14|TRBJ1-1|-|13
ASSGARQVNTEAF
>TRBV19|TRBJ1-2|-|13
ASRSGAAFNYGYT
>TRBV19|TRBJ2-1|-|14
ASSMGAGGPWNEQF
>TRBV4-2|TRBJ2-3|-|14
ASSHSWDRDIDTQY
>TRBV6-1|TRBJ1-4|-|13
ASSERAGGSEKLF
>TRBV19|TRBJ2-5|-|13
ASTPTLGAQETQY
>TRBV30|TRBJ2-7|-|12
AWSVGLALGEQY
>TRBV9|TRBJ2-2|-|11
ASTPGLTGELF
>TRBV12-5|TRBJ1-5|once|20
ASGLVLRVGVGTDTRNQAQH
>TRBV5-6|TRBJ2-5|-|12
ASSPGLDQETQY
>TRBV2|TRBJ2-1|once|13
ASSGQGSFYNEQF
>TRBV19|-|-|14
ASSMGLAGARDEQY
>TRBV5-8|TRBJ2-5|-|14
ASSASRLIKEETQY
>TRBV6-1|TRBJ1-6|-|14
ASSEPPSSYNSPLH
>TRBV10-3|TRBJ1-6|-|13
AISDRAGGASPLH
>TRBV7-8|TRBJ1-5|-|13
ASSPRETSNQPQH
>TRBV7-3|TRBJ2-1|-|15
ASSLNNGGGTYNEQF
>TRBV28|TRBJ1-3|-|13
ASRVAGFSGNTIY
>TRBV5-4|TRBJ2-5|-|14
ASSQGLAGGLGTQY
>TRBV28|TRBJ1-1|-|11
ASRLGAGGLAF
>TRBV19|TRBJ2-1|-|14
ASSFRTSGGGHEQF
>TRBV2|TRBJ1-5|-|11
ASSGHRNQPQH
>TRBV7-9|TRBJ2-7|-|12
ASSPGSSQEVKY